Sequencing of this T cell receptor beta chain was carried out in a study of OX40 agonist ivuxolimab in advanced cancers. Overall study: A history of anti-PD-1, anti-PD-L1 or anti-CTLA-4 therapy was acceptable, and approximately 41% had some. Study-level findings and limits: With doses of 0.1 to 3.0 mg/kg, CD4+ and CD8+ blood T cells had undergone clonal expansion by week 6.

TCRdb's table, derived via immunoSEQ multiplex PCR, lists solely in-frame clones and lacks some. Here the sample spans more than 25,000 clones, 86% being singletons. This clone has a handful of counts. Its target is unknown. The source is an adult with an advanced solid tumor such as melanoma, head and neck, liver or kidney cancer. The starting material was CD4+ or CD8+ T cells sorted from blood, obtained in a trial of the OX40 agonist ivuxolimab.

The CDR3 sequence is CASSPGTSGRGSDTQYF. CDR3 coding DNA: TGTGCCAGCAGTCCCGGGACTAGCGGGAGGGGGTCAGATACGCAGTATTTT. The gene calls are TRBV28 and TRBJ2-3; 16 bases agree with TRBD2. This CDR3 is 17 amino acids long. V gave up 5 bases and J gave up 4 bases; unmatched junction bases: 6. From germline, CDR1 is MDHEN and CDR2 SYDVKM.